This T cell receptor (beta chain) was found in a study of shared clonotypes between healthy human individuals. For the study at large: Per-donor plates numbered three CD4 naive, three CD4 memory, two CD8 naive and one CD8 memory.

Donors comprised only Caucasian adults living in Nashville, Tennessee. CD4+ cell separation produced CD45RA+ naive and CD45RA-negative memory subsets. Germline V gives CDR1 DFQATT, CDR2 SNEGSKA (reference sequence). Trimming pared 6 bases from V and 8 bases from J, leaving 13 bases between. The CDR3 sequence is 11 residues long. Notes on this clone: Its specificity is unknown.

Method: immunoSEQ multiplex PCR; TCRdb's copy keeps in-frame clones and lacks some. The repertoire holds hundreds of thousands of clones, around 79% seen once, with 8.5% to 12% in the top ten. The study, taken as a whole, reports: Depth was large, yet rarefaction showed that sorted-subset sequencing was incomplete.

The specimen sequenced was memory CD4+ T cells sorted from blood. The subset was: CD45RA-negative fraction. This receptor was taken from a man aged 25 to 45 in good health. The chain employs TRBV20-1 and TRBJ1-2; D remains ambiguous. CDR3 coding DNA: TGCAGTGCCTTCATTGATTACGGCTACACCTTC. Protein product: CSAFIDYGYTF.